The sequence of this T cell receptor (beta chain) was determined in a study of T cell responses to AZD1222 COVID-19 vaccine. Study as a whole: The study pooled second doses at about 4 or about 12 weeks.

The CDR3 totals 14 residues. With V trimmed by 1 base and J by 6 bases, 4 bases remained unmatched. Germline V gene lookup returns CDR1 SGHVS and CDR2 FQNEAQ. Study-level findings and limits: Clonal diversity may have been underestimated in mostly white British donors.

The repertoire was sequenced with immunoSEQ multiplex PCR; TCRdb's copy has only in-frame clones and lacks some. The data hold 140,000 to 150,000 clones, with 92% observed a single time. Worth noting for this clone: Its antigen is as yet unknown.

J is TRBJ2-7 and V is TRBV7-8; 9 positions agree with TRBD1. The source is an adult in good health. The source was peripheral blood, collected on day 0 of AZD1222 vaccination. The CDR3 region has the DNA TGTGCCAGCAGCTTAGGGGACAGGGTCGGCGAGCAGTACTTC. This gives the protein CASSLGDRVGEQYF.